This paragraph covers one T cell receptor beta chain sequence. The data are from a study of tissue T cells after allogeneic stem cell transplantation. Here immunoSEQ multiplex PCR was the method, and the copy in TCRdb shows in-frame clones only, minus some. The data contain some 5,200 clones, approximately 70% of them singletons. The CDR3 covers 17 residues. CDR1 is KGHSH and CDR2 is LQKENI in the germline V gene. Losses at the gene ends were 0 bases for V and 4 bases for J; bases not matched to a gene: 9. This sequence joins TRBV18 and TRBJ2-3; 8 nucleotides line up with TRBD2. This specimen was tissue from the colon, taken at autopsy. The sequence derives from a female donor older than 55 with lung cancer. DNA for the CDR3: TGTGCCAGCTCACCACCCGGCCCGGGAGGGTTCGCAGATACGCAGTATTTT. Protein product: CASSPPGPGGFADTQYF.